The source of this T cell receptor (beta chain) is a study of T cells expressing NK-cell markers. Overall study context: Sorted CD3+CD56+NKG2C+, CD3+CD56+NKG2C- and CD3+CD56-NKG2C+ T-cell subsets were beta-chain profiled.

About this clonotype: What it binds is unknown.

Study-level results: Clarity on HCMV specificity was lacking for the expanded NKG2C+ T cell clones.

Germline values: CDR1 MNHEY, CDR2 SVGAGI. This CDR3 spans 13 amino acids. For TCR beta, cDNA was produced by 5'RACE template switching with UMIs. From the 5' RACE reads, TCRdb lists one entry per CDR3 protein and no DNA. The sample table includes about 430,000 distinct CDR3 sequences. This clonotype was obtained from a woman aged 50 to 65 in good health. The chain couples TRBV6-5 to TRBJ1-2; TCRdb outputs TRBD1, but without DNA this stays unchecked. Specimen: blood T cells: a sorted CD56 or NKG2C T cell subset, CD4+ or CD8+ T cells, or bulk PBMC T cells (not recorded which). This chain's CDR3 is CASSTGDYYGYTF.